This TCR beta chain emerged from a study of blood T cell repertoires in COVID-19. Across the whole study: The analysed material was cDNA or gDNA that came from T cells, B-cell-depleted T cells, or PBMCs.

This CDR3 has 16 amino acids. The V gene's germline CDR1 is SEHNR and CDR2 FQNEAQ (reference sequence). Trimming took 8 bases from V and 2 from J; bases not matched to a gene: 5. The protocol was immunoSEQ multiplex PCR, while the TCRdb copy is restricted to in-frame clones and leaves out a portion. The profile shows 150,000 to 200,000 clones, more than 65% of them singletons. The TCR comes from a woman of 80 years or more with acute or convalescent COVID-19. The genes are TRBV7-9 and TRBJ2-2, with TRBD2 matching over 13 bases. Sequencing was carried out using peripheral blood. The CDR3 DNA follows: TGTGCCAGCCCTAGGACTAGCGGGAGAAACACCGGGGAGCTGTTTTTT. Translation gives CASPRTSGRNTGELFF.